One sample yielded the 23 T cell receptor beta chains listed below, sequenced in a study of blood T cell repertoires in COVID-19 (dated by TCRdb to 2019 to 2021). Library method: the immunoSEQ multiplex PCR assay. This immuneACCESS table, as held by TCRdb, lists in-frame sequences with V and J called but not all clones. Of the missing ones, under half trace to an unresolved V gene in checked studies; the others have no known cause. For this sample the table gives about 250,000 clones, of which roughly 85% were detected only once. Roughly 3% of the sample is in the top ten clones. Specimen: peripheral blood. The receptor set was obtained from a man aged 18 to 30 with active or convalescent COVID-19.

The chain joins TRBV5-5 to TRBJ2-7; D unclear. The germline CDR1 and CDR2 sequences are SGHKS and YYEKEE (reference sequence). The CDR3 extends over 15 amino acids. Trimming removed 2 bases from V and 5 bases from J, with 17 bases in between. The CDR3 spells CASSFRPTTTHEQYF. The CDR3, as DNA: TGTGCCAGCAGCTTTAGACCCACTACCACCCACGAGCAGTACTTC.

V is TRBV6-4 and J is TRBJ1-5, with no clear D. Germline V gene lookup returns CDR1 MRHNA and CDR2 SNTAGT. Trimming shortened V by 3 bases and J by 6 bases, and 9 bases separated the two germline ends. This CDR3 has 13 residues. CDR3 DNA sequence: TGTGCCAGCAGTGAGTTTCCGGGTCAGCCCCAGCATTTT. It codes for CASSEFPGQPQHF.

V and J are TRBV10-3 and TRBJ1-1; D is possibly TRBD1 (5 bases). V was trimmed by 8 bases and J by 1 base, leaving 14 bases between them. Germline V lookup: CDR1 ENHRY, CDR2 SYGVKD. The CDR3 has 14 amino acids. CDR3 protein: CAIHSTGGNTEAFF. The CDR3 DNA reads as TGTGCCATCCACTCCACGGGGGGGAACACTGAAGCTTTCTTT.

The rearrangement joins TRBV19 to TRBJ2-3; D remains unclear. Per germline, CDR1 LNHDA and CDR2 SQIVND (reference sequence). The ends were cut back, 3 bases at V and 6 bases at J, with 13 bases in the middle. There are 14 residues in the CDR3. CDR3 sequence: CASSMPVRRDTQYF. As DNA, the CDR3 is TGTGCCAGTAGTATGCCCGTTCGTCGGGATACGCAGTATTTT.

The chain joins TRBV21-1 to TRBJ1-2; the D call of TRBD1 is as the table states it, not checked on the DNA. TRBV21-1 is shown as a pseudogene. The CDR3 is made up of 14 amino acids. In DNA, the CDR3 is TGTGCCAGCAGCAAAGTAGGGGGAATCTATGGCTACACCTTC. This encodes CASSKVGGIYGYTF.

The chain employs TRBV5-1 and TRBJ2-1, with 10 bases aligning to TRBD1. With V trimmed by 5 bases and J by 9 bases, 26 bases remained unmatched. The CDR3 runs 20 residues. Per germline, CDR1 SGHRS and CDR2 YFSETQ. The CDR3 coding sequence is TGCGCCAGCAGGGAACCGGGACAGGGGTCTCCAGCGCCAGATAGGAGTGAGCAGTTCTTC. Translating gives CASREPGQGSPAPDRSEQFF. The whole variable domain, filled in from reference TRBV5-1 and TRBJ2-1, reads KAGVTQTPRYLIKTRGQQVTLSCSPISGHRSVSWYQQTPGQGLQFLFEYFSETQRNKGNFPGRFSGRQFSNSRSEMNVSTLELGDSALYLCASREPGQGSPAPDRSEQFFGPGTRLTVL.

The chain has TRBV7-8 and TRBJ1-3; TRBD1 matches at 11 bases. This CDR3 has 15 amino acids. From germline, CDR1 is SGHVS and CDR2 FQNEAQ. The V segment lost 4 bases and the J segment 2 bases; nucleotides outside the gene matches: 1. The CDR3 is CASSWDRGAGNTIYF. CDR3 bases: TGTGCCAGCAGCTGGGACAGGGGGGCTGGAAACACCATATATTTT.

The CDR3 sequence: CATWGGGMDSPLHF. CDR3 DNA: TGTGCCACGTGGGGCGGGGGTATGGATTCACCCCTCCACTTT. The V call is TRBV7-9, the J call TRBJ1-6, with TRBD1 as a possible D gene (5 bases). The CDR3 has 14 amino acids. Germline assignment: CDR1 SEHNR and CDR2 FQNEAQ (reference sequence). The V and J ends lost 10 bases and 8 bases respectively, with 18 bases between them.

The rearrangement uses TRBV30 and TRBJ1-6; D uncertain. V lost 3 bases, J lost 6 bases, and 15 bases lay in between. In germline, CDR1 is GTSNPN, CDR2 SVGIG (reference sequence). This CDR3 has 15 residues. The CDR3 sequence is CAWSPSFTGNSPLHF. CDR3 in DNA: TGTGCCTGGAGCCCCTCATTTACGGGTAATTCACCCCTCCACTTT.

This chain links TRBV7-2 with TRBJ2-3; maybe TRBD1 (5 bases). Germline CDR1 and CDR2: SGHTA and FQGNSA. The CDR3 extends over 13 amino acids. Trimming removed 3 bases at V and 3 bases at J, with 7 bases between. The CDR3 loop is CASSFGATDTQYF. The CDR3 bases are TGTGCCAGCAGCTTTGGGGCGACAGATACGCAGTATTTT.

The chain uses TRBV4-2 and TRBJ1-6, with a possible D match to TRBD1 (5 bases). The germline V gene has CDR1 LGHNA and CDR2 YNFKEQ. V was cut by 0 bases and J by 5 bases, with 17 bases left in between. This CDR3 contains 18 residues. The CDR3 DNA is TGTGCCAGCAGCCAAGATTTGAGAAGGGGCTTGAATAATTCACCCCTCCACTTT. Amino acids: CASSQDLRRGLNNSPLHF.

This chain joins TRBV6-2 or TRBV6-3 and TRBJ2-7; 7 nucleotides agree with TRBD1. Germline values: CDR1 MNHEY, CDR2 SVGEGT. The CDR3 totals 16 residues. V dropped 5 bases and J dropped 0; count of bases not matched to a gene: 10. The CDR3 DNA follows: TGTGCCAGCAGTAACCCAACAGGGGTCCTCTCCTACGAGCAGTACTTC. Translated, it gives CASSNPTGVLSYEQYF.

This chain links TRBV12-5 with TRBJ1-1; D gene uncertain. V lost 3 bases and J 3 bases, leaving 8 bases between the germline ends. The CDR3 runs to 13 residues. Germline assignment: CDR1 LGHNT and CDR2 FRNRAP. For the CDR3, the DNA is TGTGCTAGTGGTTTCTCACTGGACACTGAAGCTTTCTTT. It encodes CASGFSLDTEAFF.

This sequence joins TRBV2 and TRBJ2-1; 9 bases line up with TRBD1. Looked up from germline, CDR1 is SNHLY and CDR2 is FYNNEI. V trimming: 7 bases; J trimming: 5 bases; junction bases outside the gene matches: 9. There are 15 residues in the CDR3. CDR3 sequence (DNA): TGTGCCAGCATTAGGGACAGGGTGGCTAACAATGAGCAGTTCTTC. It yields the protein CASIRDRVANNEQFF.

V usage is TRBV6-5 and J usage is TRBJ2-1; weak D call: TRBD1 (6 bases). The V and J ends lost 6 bases and 6 bases respectively, with 18 bases between them. Germline assignment: CDR1 MNHEY and CDR2 SVGAGI. CDR3 length: 15 residues. CDR3 region: CASRLGARLSNEQFF. CDR3 coding DNA: TGTGCCAGCAGGTTGGGGGCGCGTCTTAGCAATGAGCAGTTCTTC.

J is TRBJ1-1 and V is TRBV5-4; D ambiguous. The CDR3 extends over 14 amino acids. Trimming removed 2 bases from V and 1 base from J, with 9 bases in between. Germline CDR1 is SGHNT and CDR2 is YYREEE (reference sequence). For the CDR3, the DNA is TGTGCCAGCAGCTTCGGACTAACGAACACTGAAGCTTTCTTT. Translating it yields CASSFGLTNTEAFF.

This clone was detected only a few times. This chain joins TRBV28 and TRBJ1-5; TRBD1 matches 7 bases. Germline V CDR1 and CDR2: MDHEN, SYDVKM. The CDR3 length is 13 residues. V was clipped by 8 bases and J by 6 bases; unmatched bases: 7. The CDR3 DNA follows: TGTGCCAGCCAGGACAGGTTTTTTCAGCCCCAGCATTTT. Its protein is CASQDRFFQPQHF.

V is TRBV20-1 and J is TRBJ2-7, with D possibly TRBD2 on 5 matching bases. Germline V gene data show CDR1 as DFQATT and CDR2 as SNEGSKA (reference sequence). This CDR3 comprises 13 residues. V was pared by 3 bases and J by 2 bases, with 11 bases between. The CDR3 bases are TGCAGTGCTAGTATCCGGGATCCCTACGAGCAGTACTTC. This sequence encodes CSASIRDPYEQYF.

This sequence joins TRBV7-9 and TRBJ2-2, with TRBD2 identical over 8 bases. CDR1 is SEHNR and CDR2 is FQNEAQ in the germline V gene (reference sequence). The CDR3 covers 16 residues. Unmatched junction bases numbered 14, after V lost 7 bases and J lost 7 bases. For the CDR3, the DNA is TGTGCCAGCACCCCTCGGGGGGGCCGTGGTGGCGGGGAGCTGTTTTTT. Translated: CASTPRGGRGGGELFF. The full variable domain, rest sourced from reference TRBV7-9 and TRBJ2-2, is DTGVSQNPRHKITKRGQNVTFRCDPISEHNRLYWYRQTLGQGPEFLTYFQNEAQLEKSRLLSDRFSAERPKGSFSTLEIQRTEQGDSAMYLCASTPRGGRGGGELFFGEGSRLTVL.

The chain combines TRBV6-5 with TRBJ1-1, with D unresolved. This CDR3 has 12 residues. V was trimmed by 0 bases and J by 11 bases, leaving 10 bases between them. The germline V gene encodes CDR1 MNHEY and CDR2 SVGAGI. DNA of the CDR3: TGTGCCAGCAGTTACTCCTCAGGTCCGGCTTTCTTT. Protein sequence: CASSYSSGPAFF.

This rearrangement joins TRBV5-5 to TRBJ2-7; D might be TRBD1 (5 bases). The germline V gene has CDR1 SGHKS and CDR2 YYEKEE (reference sequence). The CDR3 is 13 residues long. V shed 3 bases and J shed 6 bases, with 13 bases lying between them. CDR3 bases: TGTGCCAGCAGCTCGGACAATTCGGGCGAGCAGTACTTC. It specifies CASSSDNSGEQYF.

In its sample, this clone was seen once. The rearrangement links TRBV13 to TRBJ1-3; no firm D call. V gave up 5 bases and J gave up 7 bases, with 18 bases separating them. The CDR3 sequence is 15 residues long. Germline CDR1 and CDR2: PRHDT and FYEKMQ (reference sequence). CDR3 protein: CASSPRWQSRNTIYF. The CDR3 DNA reads TGTGCCAGCAGCCCGAGGTGGCAGTCTAGGAACACCATATATTTT.

In its sample, this clone was seen a few times. The chain links TRBV18 to TRBJ2-1; D might be TRBD1 (5 bases). Germline values: CDR1 KGHSH, CDR2 LQKENI. V was pared by 5 bases and J by 7 bases, with 15 bases between. CDR3 length: 14 amino acids. The CDR3 DNA is TGTGCCAGCTCAGGAGCAGGGTTGCGTAATGAGCAGTTCTTC. Translated, it gives CASSGAGLRNEQFF.